This TCR beta chain was found in a study of cytomegalovirus exposure and HLA in healthy donors. Looking at the study overall: Sequencing of 150 million to 200 million T cells in an earlier analysis found 95 million to 120 million unique TCR beta sequences.

Primers for the PCR totalled 60 Vbeta and 13 Jbeta. The repertoire was sequenced with immunoSEQ multiplex PCR; TCRdb's copy has only in-frame clones and lacks some. Here the sample table reports tens of thousands of clones. V trimming: 4 bases; J trimming: 7 bases; junction bases outside the gene matches: 6. Germline CDR1 is SGHNT and CDR2 is YYREEE (reference sequence). The CDR3 consists of 14 residues. This receptor was taken from a female donor in good health and CMV-seronegative. Sequencing was performed on PBMCs. The J gene is TRBJ2-3, the V gene TRBV5-4; 10 nucleotides line up with TRBD2. CDR3 sequence (DNA): TGTGCCAGCAGCCTAGCGGGAGTATCATATACGCAGTATTTT. Amino acid sequence: CASSLAGVSYTQYF.